The clone carrying this T cell receptor (beta chain) has at least ten counts. Its antigen is undetermined. The sample comes from a study of T cells in Graves' hyperthyroidism and ophthalmopathy. Study-level findings and limits: Appearing also in blood were most of the thyroid clonotypes expanded above 0.001.

Newly diagnosed hyperthyroidism, duration under 2 months, in patients aged 18 to 65. Patients were excluded because of uncontrolled infection, other autoimmune disease, pregnancy or lactation. Fresh peripheral blood, roughly 9.3 ml, was the source of the PBMCs. RNA transcripts were the template for amplifying TCR beta CDR3 regions. The TCR CDR3 was amplified in a first-round RT-PCR using the HTBI primer set. Using its own MiXCR run on the multiplex PCR reads, TCRdb lists one record per CDR3 protein. The sample contains approximately 400,000 distinct CDR3 sequences, 11% to 15% of which appear only once. The clonotype originates from an older woman with Graves' hyperthyroidism. The sample comprised blood.

As DNA, the CDR3 is TGTGCCAGCAGTTACCAACGAGGCAGGAACTCTGGAAACACCATATATTTT. Its protein is CASSYQRGRNSGNTIYF. The chain recombines TRBV6-5 with TRBJ1-3, with D hard to call. This CDR3 contains 17 residues. In germline, CDR1 is MNHEY, CDR2 SVGAGI. V was clipped by 2 bases and J by 0 bases, with 14 bases between them.